One sample yielded the 32 T cell receptor beta chains listed below, sequenced in a study of regulatory T cells in long-lasting Graves disease. Combining iRepertoire HTBI primers with Arm-PCR of CDR3 regions, the authors built TCR beta libraries. TCRdb reprocessed the multiplex PCR reads with MiXCR, giving one entry per CDR3 protein. The table records 450,000 to 650,000 distinct CDR3 sequences, about 16% of them present only once. Time point reported: newly diagnosed GD, antithyroid drugs for less than 3 months. The TCR library was made from RNA that had been extracted from PBMCs in TRIzol. The same sample was also used in a study of T cells in Graves' hyperthyroidism and ophthalmopathy.

The sequencing used peripheral blood mononuclear cells (PBMCs), collected at new diagnosis, from a patient treated with antithyroid drugs. Receptor source: a woman between 40 and 65 years old with Graves disease.

This clonotype was counted between two and nine times. The chain recombines TRBV4-1 with TRBJ1-5; no clear D gene. The CDR3 has 17 amino acids. Germline lookup yields CDR1 MGHRA and CDR2 YSYEKL. Between the trimmed V and J ends, which lost 1 base and 1 base, there was a span of 14 bases. In nucleotides, the CDR3 is TGCGCCAGCAGCCAAGTTATTACTGGGATGAGCAATCAGCCCCAGCATTTT. Its protein is CASSQVITGMSNQPQHF.

This clonotype was detected ten times or more. This chain connects TRBV6-1 to TRBJ1-1; 7 bases line up with TRBD1. The CDR3 sequence is 14 residues long. The germline V gene has CDR1 MNHNS and CDR2 SASEGT. Germline trimming cut 6 bases from V and 0 bases from J; bases unmatched to any gene: 4. CDR3 loop: CASSSQGVNTEAFF. CDR3 nucleotide sequence: TGTGCCAGCAGCAGTCAGGGGGTGAACACTGAAGCTTTCTTT.

With respect to this clonotype: This may come from a read error, since a much larger clone is one base off. This sequence joins TRBV7-8 and TRBJ2-7; 9 bases are a match to TRBD1. The CDR3 loop spans 15 amino acids. V lost 5 bases, J lost 7 bases, and 12 bases stayed unmatched. Germline-derived CDR1 and CDR2 are SGHVS and FQNEAQ. CDR3 DNA sequence: TGTGCCAGCAGCCCTGGGACAGGGTTGACGGATGAGCAGTACTTC. It codes for CASSPGTGLTDEQYF.

The genes are TRBV7-3 and TRBJ2-3; no clear D gene. Germline values: CDR1 SGHTA, CDR2 FQGTGA. Trimming stripped 1 base from V and 0 bases from J, with 14 bases between. The CDR3 runs to 17 residues. The CDR3 DNA follows: TGTGCCAGCAGCTTAAATTCTAGGTCCGCAAGCACAGATACGCAGTATTTT. Residues: CASSLNSRSASTDTQYF. Based on the CDR3 plus reference TRBV7-3 and TRBJ2-3, the full variable domain is GAGVSQTPSNKVTEKGKYVELRCDPISGHTALYWYRQSLGQGPEFLIYFQGTGAADDSGLPNDRFFAVRPEGSVSTLKIQRTERGDSAVYLCASSLNSRSASTDTQYFGPGTRLTVL.

The table lists this clonotype with a few counts. The gene calls are TRBV12-3 or TRBV12-4 and TRBJ2-5; D gene uncertain. Trimming removed 1 base from V and 1 base from J, with 7 bases in between. The CDR3 is made up of 14 amino acids. As DNA, the CDR3 is TGTGCCAGCAGTTTAGTGACCACCCAAGAGACCCAGTACTTC. Amino acids: CASSLVTTQETQYF.

This clonotype was found many times. The rearrangement uses TRBV7-9 and TRBJ2-5, with TRBD1 as a possible D gene (5 bases). CDR1 is SEHNR and CDR2 is FQNEAQ in the germline V gene (reference sequence). Trimming left V 3 bases short and J 5 bases short, with 7 bases between. CDR3 length equals 12 residues. The chain's CDR3 is CASSFRVETQYF. In DNA, the CDR3 is TGTGCCAGCAGCTTCAGGGTGGAGACCCAGTACTTC.

This clonotype occurred many times. This chain links TRBV6-1 with TRBJ2-7; maybe TRBD1 (5 bases). CDR1 is MNHNS, CDR2 SASEGT, per germline. This CDR3 contains 15 residues. The V end lost 3 bases, the J end lost 0 bases, and 12 bases lay between the germline ends. CDR3 coding DNA: TGTGCCAGCAGTGACTATCTGGACAACTCCTACGAGCAGTACTTC. This encodes CASSDYLDNSYEQYF.

This clonotype was seen only a few times. The genes are TRBV5-1 and TRBJ2-1, with no clear D. This CDR3 spans 13 amino acids. The V end was cut by 4 bases, the J end by 9 bases, with 14 bases between. CDR1 SGHRS and CDR2 YFSETQ come from the germline V gene. The CDR3 loop reads CASSPTYGPEQFF. CDR3 DNA sequence: TGCGCCAGCAGCCCCACCTACGGCCCTGAGCAGTTCTTC.

The chain combines TRBV19 with TRBJ1-1; unclear D gene. V lost 3 bases and J 1 base, leaving 9 bases between the germline ends. The CDR3 contains 14 residues. Germline assignment: CDR1 LNHDA and CDR2 SQIVND (reference sequence). Here the CDR3 DNA reads TGTGCCAGTAGTATGCGGGAAGGGAACACTGAAGCTTTCTTT. Amino acid sequence: CASSMREGNTEAFF.

Ten or more counts support this clonotype. The V gene is TRBV28, the J gene TRBJ2-7, with TRBD2 matching over 7 bases. CDR1 is MDHEN and CDR2 is SYDVKM in the germline V gene. With V trimmed by 3 bases and J by 0 bases, 8 bases remained unmatched. The CDR3 spans 16 residues. The CDR3 is CASSFWTRPSSYEQYF. The CDR3, as DNA: TGTGCCAGCAGTTTCTGGACTAGGCCGAGCTCCTACGAGCAGTACTTC.

This clonotype was recorded many times. The chain is built from TRBV6-5 and TRBJ1-2; D not certain. Germline CDR1 reads MNHEY; CDR2 reads SVGAGI. V was clipped by 0 bases and J by 4 bases, with 15 bases between them. The CDR3 length is 16 residues. CDR3 protein: CASSYSKEGIGYGYTF. As DNA, the CDR3 is TGTGCCAGCAGTTACTCGAAGGAAGGGATTGGCTATGGCTACACCTTC.

The chain joins TRBV7-8 to TRBJ1-1; TRBD1 might be the D (5 bases). CDR3 length equals 14 residues. Germline values: CDR1 SGHVS, CDR2 FQNEAQ. Trimming left V 0 bases short and J 7 bases short, with 12 bases between. The CDR3 loop is CASSLAPGRVEAFF. DNA for the CDR3: TGTGCCAGCAGCTTAGCTCCGGGGCGTGTTGAAGCTTTCTTT. Variable domain in full (rest from reference TRBV7-8 and TRBJ1-1): GAGVSQSPRYKVAKRGQDVALRCDPISGHVSLFWYQQALGQGPEFLTYFQNEAQLDKSGLPSDRFFAERPEGSVSTLKIQRTQQEDSAVYLCASSLAPGRVEAFFGQGTRLTVV.

This chain connects TRBV10-3 to TRBJ1-2; no clear D. Germline V gene sequence: CDR1 ENHRY, CDR2 SYGVKD. The CDR3 loop spans 14 amino acids. V lost 0 bases, J lost 4 bases, and 9 bases lay in between. Here the CDR3 DNA reads TGTGCCATCAGTGAGTCGGGCGGCCTCTATGGCTACACCTTC. This translates into CAISESGGLYGYTF.

In its sample, this clonotype was seen many times. The V gene is TRBV7-2, the J gene TRBJ2-1; D gene uncertain. Between the trimmed V and J ends, which lost 4 bases and 7 bases, there was a span of 17 bases. The CDR3 covers 15 residues. Germline V gene data show CDR1 as SGHTA and CDR2 as FQGNSA. Here the CDR3 reads CASSSARGDRNEQFF. Here the CDR3 DNA reads TGTGCCAGCAGCTCCGCCCGAGGCGACCGGAATGAGCAGTTCTTC. The full variable domain, with the rest looked up from reference TRBV7-2 and TRBJ2-1, is GAGVSQSPSNKVTEKGKDVELRCDPISGHTALYWYRQSLGQGLEFLIYFQGNSAPDKSGLPSDRFSAERTGGSVSTLTIQRTQQEDSAVYLCASSSARGDRNEQFFGPGTRLTVL.

Many counts were recorded for this clonotype. The rearrangement links TRBV7-2 to TRBJ2-5; TRBD2 agrees at 11 bases. From germline, CDR1 is SGHTA and CDR2 FQGNSA. V was clipped by 4 bases and J by 4 bases; unmatched bases: 11. This CDR3 region has 17 residues. In DNA, the CDR3 is TGTGCCAGCAGCTGGGGCTCTCTAGCGGGGGGCGGAGAGACCCAGTACTTC. Translation: CASSWGSLAGGGETQYF. Full variable domain (rest looked up from reference TRBV7-2 and TRBJ2-5): GAGVSQSPSNKVTEKGKDVELRCDPISGHTALYWYRQSLGQGLEFLIYFQGNSAPDKSGLPSDRFSAERTGGSVSTLTIQRTQQEDSAVYLCASSWGSLAGGGETQYFGPGTRLLVL.

This chain joins TRBV19 and TRBJ1-1; TRBD1 is a possible D gene (6 bases). Looked up from germline, CDR1 is LNHDA and CDR2 is SQIVND (reference sequence). The ends were cut back, 2 bases at V and 5 bases at J, with 12 bases in the middle. The CDR3 runs 14 residues. CDR3 in DNA: TGTGCCAGTAGTATACTCAGGGGCAAAACTGAAGCTTTCTTT. Its protein is CASSILRGKTEAFF. The full variable domain, rest sourced from reference TRBV19 and TRBJ1-1, is DGGITQSPKYLFRKEGQNVTLSCEQNLNHDAMYWYRQDPGQGLRLIYYSQIVNDFQKGDIAEGYSVSREKKESFPLTVTSAQKNPTAFYLCASSILRGKTEAFFGQGTRLTVV.

This clonotype was recorded at least ten times. V is TRBV12-3 or TRBV12-4 and J is TRBJ1-1, with D uncertain. Trimming removed 5 bases from V and 7 bases from J, with 17 bases in between. This CDR3 has 14 amino acids. The CDR3 is CASSLVLPSGEAFF. The CDR3 region has the DNA TGTGCCAGCAGTCTCGTTCTCCCGTCGGGTGAAGCTTTCTTT.

There are many counts of this clonotype. The V and J genes are TRBV6-5 and TRBJ1-6; a weak D match, TRBD1 (6 bases). Looked up from germline, CDR1 is MNHEY and CDR2 is SVGAGI. V was pared by 4 bases and J by 5 bases, with 15 bases between. The CDR3 runs to 16 residues. The CDR3 nucleotides are TGTGCCAGCAGTTTTCTTACTGCAGGGGATAATTCACCCCTCCACTTT. It yields the protein CASSFLTAGDNSPLHF.

This clonotype appeared many times. The chain links TRBV3-1 to TRBJ1-1; the match to TRBD1 covers 8 bases. Germline loops: CDR1 LGHDT, CDR2 YNNKEL (reference sequence). The CDR3 consists of 14 residues. J gave up 6 bases and V 4 bases, and 7 bases lay outside the gene matches. The CDR3 DNA reads as TGTGCCAGCAGCCCCCGACAGGGGACCCCTGAAGCTTTCTTT. It is translated as CASSPRQGTPEAFF. Full variable domain (missing parts from reference TRBV3-1 and TRBJ1-1): DTAVSQTPKYLVTQMGNDKSIKCEQNLGHDTMYWYKQDSKKFLKIMFSYNNKELIINETVPNRFSPKSPDKAHLNLHINSLELGDSAVYFCASSPRQGTPEAFFGQGTRLTVV.

This clonotype was counted once. The conserved final phenylalanine or tryptophan is absent from the CDR3, which likely points to a read error. The V and J genes are TRBV30 and TRBJ2-2; 7 bases match TRBD1. Germline CDR1 is GTSNPN and CDR2 is SVGIG (reference sequence). With V trimmed by 0 bases and J by 3 bases, 7 bases remained unmatched. CDR3 size: 16 residues. CDR3 coding DNA: TGTGCCTGGAGTGTAAAGGGGGCAGGGGACACCGGGGAGCTGTTTATT. It encodes CAWSVKGAGDTGELFI.

This clonotype was detected ten times or more. The chain couples TRBV2 to TRBJ2-1; 16 nucleotides line up with TRBD2. V was pared by 3 bases and J by 6 bases, with 2 bases of the junction left unmatched. CDR3 length equals 16 residues. Germline-derived CDR1 and CDR2 are SNHLY and FYNNEI. CDR3 protein: CASSEGLAGGGNEQFF. CDR3 nucleotides: TGTGCCAGCAGTGAGGGACTAGCGGGGGGGGGCAATGAGCAGTTCTTC.

This clonotype occurred a few times. The V call is TRBV19, the J call TRBJ1-1, with a weak D call TRBD1 (5 bases). V was clipped by 0 bases and J by 1 base, with 9 bases between them. Germline values: CDR1 LNHDA, CDR2 SQIVND (reference sequence). CDR3 size: 15 residues. The CDR3 nucleotides are TGTGCCAGTAGTATAGACCAGGGCCCGAACACTGAAGCTTTCTTT. Its protein is CASSIDQGPNTEAFF.

This clonotype was detected once. A read error is the likely source, as a far larger clone sits one nucleotide away. The chain combines TRBV11-3 with TRBJ2-7, with D possibly being TRBD1 (5 bases). Germline V gives CDR1 SGHNT, CDR2 YENEEA. V lost 5 bases, J lost 7 bases, and 15 bases lay in between. The CDR3 covers 13 residues. CDR3: CASSRGSYNEQYF. DNA for the CDR3: TGTGCCAGCAGCAGGGGAAGTTACAATGAGCAGTACTTC.

This chain links TRBV4-1 with TRBJ1-1; D remains unclear. Germline-derived CDR1 and CDR2 are MGHRA and YSYEKL. The V gene lost 0 bases and the J gene lost 6 bases, with 8 bases spanning the gap. The CDR3 length is 13 residues. This CDR3 is CASSQDEISEAFF. The DNA for the CDR3 is TGCGCCAGCAGCCAAGATGAGATTTCTGAAGCTTTCTTT.

At least ten counts were recorded for this clonotype. This chain uses TRBV30 with TRBJ1-3; unclear D gene. Germline values: CDR1 GTSNPN, CDR2 SVGIG (reference sequence). The CDR3 is 16 amino acids. V shed 3 bases and J shed 0 bases, with 15 bases lying between them. CDR3 DNA: TGTGCCTGGAGAAAGTTTGGTTGCTCCTCTGGAAACACCATATATTTT. Protein sequence: CAWRKFGCSSGNTIYF.

The chain employs TRBV14 and TRBJ1-4; D is unclear. The CDR3 spans 14 residues. Germline V gene data show CDR1 as SGHDN and CDR2 as FVKESK. V lost 4 bases and J lost 7, with 13 bases in between. The CDR3: CASSPEEIAEKLFF. CDR3 nucleotide sequence: TGTGCCAGCAGCCCGGAGGAGATAGCTGAAAAACTGTTTTTT.

The table lists this clonotype with a few counts. The rearrangement uses TRBV29-1 and TRBJ2-5; no clear D gene. Deletions cut 5 bases from V and 0 bases from J, with 13 bases between. The CDR3 sequence is 14 residues long. Germline CDR1 is SQVTM and CDR2 is ANQGSEA. The CDR3 loop reads CSVLDGIYQETQYF. The CDR3 region has the DNA TGCAGCGTTTTGGACGGAATATACCAAGAGACCCAGTACTTC. The whole variable domain, remainder taken from reference TRBV29-1 and TRBJ2-5, is SAVISQKPSRDICQRGTSLTIQCQVDSQVTMMFWYRQQPGQSLTLIATANQGSEATYESGFVIDKFPISRPNLTFSTLTVSNMSPEDSSIYLCSVLDGIYQETQYFGPGTRLLVL.

This clonotype has a handful of counts. The rearrangement uses TRBV5-1 and TRBJ1-2; D not resolved. Between the trimmed V and J ends, which lost 4 bases and 4 bases, there was a span of 8 bases. The CDR3 is 12 residues long. Germline lookup yields CDR1 SGHRS and CDR2 YFSETQ. The DNA of the CDR3 is TGCGCCAGCAGCCTGGAAATCTATGGCTACACCTTC. It encodes CASSLEIYGYTF.

This clonotype was counted only a few times. A read error may explain this, as a much larger clone is one base away. The CDR3 sequence: CASSGHVNTEAFF. In DNA, the CDR3 is TGTGCCAGCAGTGGACACGTGAACACTGAAGCTTTCTTT. The chain employs TRBV2 and TRBJ1-1; no firm D call. Looked up from germline, CDR1 is SNHLY and CDR2 is FYNNEI. CDR3 size: 13 residues. V was shortened by 4 bases and J by 0 bases, with 6 bases between the two germline ends. The whole variable domain, remainder taken from reference TRBV2 and TRBJ1-1, is EPEVTQTPSHQVTQMGQEVILRCVPISNHLYFYWYRQILGQKVEFLVSFYNNEISEKSEIFDDQFSVERPDGSNFTLKIRSTKLEDSAMYFCASSGHVNTEAFFGQGTRLTVV.

In the case of this clonotype: This sequence may be a read error, since a much larger clone differs from it by one base. The chain carries TRBV20-1 and TRBJ2-5; weak D call: TRBD2 (5 bases). Trimming stripped 7 bases from V and 11 bases from J, with 20 bases between. This CDR3 has 12 amino acids. Germline V gives CDR1 DFQATT, CDR2 SNEGSKA (reference sequence). CDR3 in amino acids: CSVASSYNEQYF. The CDR3 bases are TGCAGTGTAGCGTCTTCCTACAATGAGCAGTACTTC.

This clonotype has a count of ten or more. The CDR3 DNA reads as TGTGCCAGCAGTTCCGTTGTTCATGGCACTGAAGCTTTCTTT. Protein product: CASSSVVHGTEAFF. The V and J genes are TRBV6-5 and TRBJ1-1, with no clear D. The CDR3 is 14 residues long. The V gene's germline CDR1 is MNHEY and CDR2 SVGAGI. Trimming stripped 4 bases from V and 4 bases from J, with 13 bases between.

This clonotype was found many times. The J gene is TRBJ1-5, the V gene TRBV7-2; D gene ambiguous. The germline V gene encodes CDR1 SGHTA and CDR2 FQGNSA. The CDR3 has 13 residues. V lost 3 bases to trimming and J lost 2 bases, with 5 bases between them. CDR3 in DNA: TGTGCCAGCAGCTTTCAAGGCAATCAGCCCCAGCATTTT. It encodes CASSFQGNQPQHF.